The 28 T cell receptor beta chains in this list originate from one sample, sequenced in a study of T cells in Graves' hyperthyroidism and ophthalmopathy. Amplification of TCR beta CDR3 regions used RNA as the template. In the first-round RT-PCR of the TCR CDR3, the HTBI primer set was used. In TCRdb, the multiplex PCR reads were re-called with MiXCR into one record per CDR3 protein. The sample lists hundreds of thousands of distinct CDR3 sequences; 40% to 55% were seen once. Specimen: peripheral blood or thyroid tissue (not recorded which). The receptors come from an adult man with Graves' disease, either hyperthyroidism or ophthalmopathy (not recorded which).

This chain uses TRBV12-5 with TRBJ1-1; no firm D call. This CDR3 region has 13 residues. Germline V gene sequence: CDR1 LGHNT, CDR2 FRNRAP. The V end lost 5 bases, the J end lost 0 bases, and 7 bases lay between the germline ends. The CDR3 region is CASGPHLNTEAFF. The CDR3 DNA follows: TGTGCTAGTGGTCCTCATTTGAACACTGAAGCTTTCTTT. The variable domain in full, with the rest retrieved from reference TRBV12-5 and TRBJ1-1, is DARVTQTPRHKVTEMGQEVTMRCQPILGHNTVFWYRQTMMQGLELLAYFRNRAPLDDSGMPKDRFSAEMPDATLATLKIQPSEPRDSAVYFCASGPHLNTEAFFGQGTRLTVV.

This clonotype appeared many times. This CDR3 reads CASSTTRSGANVLTF. CDR3 in DNA: TGTGCCAGCAGCACTACCCGGTCTGGGGCCAACGTCCTGACTTTC. V and J are TRBV7-9 and TRBJ2-6; D is unclear. Trimming left V 5 bases short and J 1 base short, with 9 bases between. The CDR3 contains 15 residues. Germline lookup yields CDR1 SEHNR and CDR2 FQNEAQ (reference sequence).

This rearrangement joins TRBV10-3 to TRBJ2-7, with 7 bases identical to TRBD2. V was pared by 4 bases and J by 1 base, with 4 bases of the junction left unmatched. CDR1 is ENHRY and CDR2 is SYGVKD in the germline V gene. The CDR3 is made up of 14 amino acids. The CDR3 DNA reads TGTGCCATCAGTGTCCGGGGGGATTCCTACGAGCAGTACTTC. Translated: CAISVRGDSYEQYF.

CDR3 bases: TGTGCCAGCAGTCCGGGCAGGGGCCGAACTAACACTGAAGCTTTCTTT. Translating it yields CASSPGRGRTNTEAFF. This chain uses TRBV6-1 with TRBJ1-1, with D perhaps matching TRBD1 (6 bases). Trimming removed 5 bases at V and 2 bases at J, with 18 bases between. Germline-derived CDR1 and CDR2 are MNHNS and SASEGT. CDR3 length: 16 amino acids.

The sample holds many counts of this clonotype. V usage is TRBV2 and J usage is TRBJ1-4; tentatively, D is TRBD1 (5 bases). The germline V and J ends were trimmed by 4 bases and 5 bases, with 11 bases remaining between them. The CDR3 loop spans 14 amino acids. Per germline, CDR1 SNHLY and CDR2 FYNNEI. The CDR3: CASSVRGVNEKLFF. The CDR3 coding sequence is TGTGCCAGCAGTGTTAGGGGAGTCAATGAAAAACTGTTTTTT.

This clonotype was observed at least ten times. The rearrangement joins TRBV15 to TRBJ1-4; the match to TRBD1 covers 7 bases. This CDR3 has 15 amino acids. J gave up 5 bases and V 5 bases, and 8 bases lay outside the gene matches. Germline V gene sequence: CDR1 LNHNV, CDR2 YYDKDF (reference sequence). CDR3 protein: CATSPGDSMNEKLFF. For the CDR3, the DNA is TGTGCCACCAGCCCAGGGGACAGCATGAATGAAAAACTGTTTTTT.

V usage is TRBV11-2 and J usage is TRBJ2-7; a weak D match, TRBD1 (6 bases). The V gene's germline CDR1 is SGHAT and CDR2 FQNNGV. V lost 1 base, J lost 0 bases, and 10 bases lay in between. The length of the CDR3 is 15 residues. The CDR3 here is CASSLAGTSSYEQYF. As DNA, the CDR3 is TGTGCCAGCAGCTTAGCCGGGACATCCTCCTACGAGCAGTACTTC. Using reference TRBV11-2 and TRBJ2-7 for the parts outside the CDR3, the full variable domain is EAGVAQSPRYKIIEKRQSVAFWCNPISGHATLYWYQQILGQGPKLLIQFQNNGVVDDSQLPKDRFSAERLKGVDSTLKIQPAKLEDSAVYLCASSLAGTSSYEQYFGPGTRLTVT.

This clonotype was counted once. It may be a read error: a sequence one base away is much more abundant. The rearrangement joins TRBV11-2 to TRBJ1-2; the D is unclear. This CDR3 comprises 15 residues. Trimming removed 1 base from V and 2 bases from J, with 11 bases in between. Germline V gene data show CDR1 as SGHAT and CDR2 as FQNNGV. DNA of the CDR3: TGTGCCAGCAGCTTAGTGGGCCCTTGGAACTATGGCTACACCTTC. It encodes CASSLVGPWNYGYTF.

This clonotype was seen ten or more times. The chain employs TRBV2 and TRBJ1-1; D uncertain. The CDR3 is 15 amino acids. CDR1 SNHLY and CDR2 FYNNEI come from the germline V gene. Trimming took off 6 bases at V and 1 base at J, with 15 bases between the two ends. The CDR3 is CASSHKQSWNTEAFF. The CDR3 region has the DNA TGTGCCAGCAGCCATAAACAGAGCTGGAACACTGAAGCTTTCTTT.

This rearrangement joins TRBV29-1 to TRBJ1-6; no definite D call. Germline CDR1 reads SQVTM; CDR2 reads ANQGSEA. V lost 5 bases, J lost 6 bases, and 14 bases lay in between. The CDR3 totals 14 residues. CDR3 in amino acids: CSVTGPDVNSPLHF. For the CDR3, the DNA is TGCAGCGTTACCGGGCCCGACGTTAATTCACCCCTCCACTTT.

In this sample, this clonotype turned up many times. V and J are TRBV7-9 and TRBJ2-7; D gene uncertain. V lost 4 bases to trimming and J lost 7 bases, with 17 bases between them. The CDR3 runs to 14 residues. Per germline, CDR1 SEHNR and CDR2 FQNEAQ (reference sequence). CDR3: CASSYPGSLSEQYF. The CDR3 DNA sequence: TGTGCCAGCAGCTACCCGGGTTCGTTGTCTGAGCAGTACTTC.

In its sample, this clonotype was seen a few times. The chain recombines TRBV29-1 with TRBJ1-5, with a weak D call TRBD1 (5 bases). Germline CDR1 and CDR2: SQVTM and ANQGSEA. There are 13 residues in the CDR3. Trimming took 7 bases from V and 5 from J, leaving 15 bases between them. The CDR3 here is CSAGTPRDQPQHF. The CDR3 DNA follows: TGCAGCGCCGGGACCCCAAGAGATCAGCCCCAGCATTTT.

This clonotype showed up many times. The chain joins TRBV7-2 to TRBJ1-2, with D maybe TRBD1 (5 bases). This CDR3 is built from 13 residues. Germline loops: CDR1 SGHTA, CDR2 FQGNSA. V was trimmed by 3 bases and J by 7 bases, leaving 12 bases between them. Written as DNA, the CDR3 is TGTGCCAGCAGCTTGTTCGACAGTACTGGCTACACCTTC. Translation: CASSLFDSTGYTF.

The V call is TRBV5-5, the J call TRBJ1-5; D not certain. The V gene lost 0 bases and the J gene lost 3 bases, with 10 bases spanning the gap. The CDR3 has 15 residues. Germline CDR1 is SGHKS and CDR2 is YYEKEE (reference sequence). CDR3 bases: TGTGCCAGCAGCTTGGATCCTCGGTACAATCAGCCCCAGCATTTT. Its translation is CASSLDPRYNQPQHF.

About this clonotype: A clone one base away is much larger, so this may be a read error. The gene calls are TRBV15 and TRBJ1-1; D is uncertain. The CDR3 spans 17 residues. CDR1 is LNHNV and CDR2 is YYDKDF in the germline V gene (reference sequence). CDR3 sequence reads: CATSRDLSLGINTQAFF. The CDR3 DNA reads TGTGCCACCAGCAGAGATCTCAGTTTGGGAATAAACACTCAAGCTTTCTTT. Variable domain in full (rest from reference TRBV15 and TRBJ1-1): DAMVIQNPRYQVTQFGKPVTLSCSQTLNHNVMYWYQQKSSQAPKLLFHYYDKDFNNEADTPDNFQSRRPNTSFCFLDIRSPGLGDTAMYLCATSRDLSLGINTQAFFGQGTRLTVV.

This clonotype was seen more than once but under ten times. This rearrangement joins TRBV2 to TRBJ1-3, with 7 nucleotides matching TRBD1. The V segment lost 5 bases and the J segment 0 bases; nucleotides outside the gene matches: 4. The CDR3 extends over 15 amino acids. Germline V CDR1 and CDR2: SNHLY, FYNNEI. Here the CDR3 DNA reads TGTGCCAGCAGTCCGGGACAGCACTCTGGAAACACCATATATTTT. The encoded protein is CASSPGQHSGNTIYF. The whole variable domain, filled in from reference TRBV2 and TRBJ1-3, reads EPEVTQTPSHQVTQMGQEVILRCVPISNHLYFYWYRQILGQKVEFLVSFYNNEISEKSEIFDDQFSVERPDGSNFTLKIRSTKLEDSAMYFCASSPGQHSGNTIYFGEGSWLTVV.

This clonotype occurred many times. This chain connects TRBV6-1 to TRBJ2-5; the D gene is possibly TRBD2 (6 bases). With 1 base removed from V and 1 base from J, the gap between germline ends came to 7 bases. CDR1 and CDR2 from the germline V gene are MNHNS and SASEGT. The CDR3 spans 14 residues. The CDR3 bases are TGTGCCAGCAGTGAAGGGGGAGGCCAAGAGACCCAGTACTTC. It codes for CASSEGGGQETQYF.

This clonotype appeared a few times. This chain joins TRBV20-1 and TRBJ2-7; weak D call: TRBD2 (6 bases). Trimming took off 6 bases at V and 0 bases at J, with 12 bases between the two ends. CDR3 size: 13 residues. Per the germline V gene, CDR1 is DFQATT and CDR2 is SNEGSKA (reference sequence). The CDR3 protein is CSALARASYEQYF. The CDR3 DNA sequence: TGCAGTGCACTAGCCAGAGCCTCCTACGAGCAGTACTTC.

On this clonotype: One end of the junction varies from germline; a read error may be responsible. The chain joins TRBV10-3 to TRBJ2-3, with TRBD2 matching 11 bases. CDR1 is ENHRY and CDR2 is SYGVKD in the germline V gene. The CDR3 covers 16 residues. The CDR3 DNA reads TGTGCCACCAGTGATCGGACTAGCGGGAGCACAGATACGCAGTATTTT. As protein: CATSDRTSGSTDTQYF.

The chain couples TRBV19 to TRBJ1-1; D is unresolved. The V end lost 5 bases, the J end lost 1 base, and 14 bases lay between the germline ends. This CDR3 has 15 amino acids. Germline V gene lookup returns CDR1 LNHDA and CDR2 SQIVND (reference sequence). CDR3 DNA: TGTGCCAGTAGTGCCCCTCACCGGGGGAACACTGAAGCTTTCTTT. Its protein product is CASSAPHRGNTEAFF.

The V and J genes are TRBV20-1 and TRBJ1-2, with TRBD1 matching over 7 bases. The germline gives CDR1 DFQATT, CDR2 SNEGSKA (reference sequence). J lost 3 bases, V lost 0 bases, and 4 bases had no gene match. The CDR3 length is 14 residues. The CDR3 region has the DNA TGCAGTGCTAGAGATGCTACAGGGGACTATGGCTACACCTTC. Translated, it gives CSARDATGDYGYTF.

The gene calls are TRBV10-3 and TRBJ2-5; 10 bases fit TRBD1. With V trimmed by 10 bases and J by 5 bases, 7 bases remained unmatched. CDR1 ENHRY and CDR2 SYGVKD come from the germline V gene. This CDR3 comprises 13 residues. The CDR3 nucleotides read TGTGCCAGCGCGGGACAGGGGCCGGAGACCCAGTACTTC. This codes for CASAGQGPETQYF.

The chain is built from TRBV25-1 and TRBJ2-5, with 8 bases identical to TRBD1. After removal of 3 bases from V and 3 bases from J, the junction contained 6 bases not matched to a gene. The length of the CDR3 is 15 residues. CDR1 and CDR2 (germline): MGHDK, SYGVNS. Written as DNA, the CDR3 is TGTGCCAGCAGTGACGAATTACAGGGGGAAGAGACCCAGTACTTC. Translation gives CASSDELQGEETQYF.

In this sample, this clonotype turned up many times. The chain couples TRBV2 to TRBJ1-2; 7 bases are a match to TRBD1. The ends lost 5 bases at V and 6 bases at J; junction bases unmatched: 6. Germline V lookup: CDR1 SNHLY, CDR2 FYNNEI. The CDR3 is made up of 13 amino acids. The CDR3 DNA reads TGTGCCAGCAGTCGACAGGGCGGGGATGGCTACACCTTC. Protein sequence: CASSRQGGDGYTF. The variable domain in full, with the rest retrieved from reference TRBV2 and TRBJ1-2, is EPEVTQTPSHQVTQMGQEVILRCVPISNHLYFYWYRQILGQKVEFLVSFYNNEISEKSEIFDDQFSVERPDGSNFTLKIRSTKLEDSAMYFCASSRQGGDGYTFGSGTRLTVV.

Only a few counts were recorded for this clonotype. The rearrangement joins TRBV7-6 to TRBJ2-6; D call uncertain. CDR1 is SGHVS, CDR2 FNYEAQ, per germline. V was cut by 5 bases and J by 0 bases, with 11 bases left in between. CDR3 size: 16 residues. The DNA for the CDR3 is TGTGCCAGCAGCCAAATAGTTGGCTCTGGGGCCAACGTCCTGACTTTC. As protein: CASSQIVGSGANVLTF.

The CDR3 loop reads CASSAGVLRGYTF. For the CDR3, the DNA is TGTGCCAGTTCGGCGGGGGTGCTGAGAGGCTACACCTTC. The chain couples TRBV19 to TRBJ1-2, with D perhaps matching TRBD1 (5 bases). V was cut by 8 bases and J by 8 bases, with 18 bases left in between. CDR3 length: 13 amino acids. Per the germline V gene, CDR1 is LNHDA and CDR2 is SQIVND (reference sequence).

The V call is TRBV29-1, the J call TRBJ1-3, with 9 bases lining up with TRBD1. The CDR3 sequence is 13 residues long. In germline, CDR1 is SQVTM, CDR2 ANQGSEA. The CDR3 DNA reads TGCAGTCGGACAGGGGTCGCTGGAAACACCATATATTTT. This codes for CSRTGVAGNTIYF.

This clonotype has more than one count but fewer than ten. The chain is built from TRBV29-1 and TRBJ1-5; D gene uncertain. CDR3 length: 15 residues. V was clipped by 1 base and J by 5 bases, with 15 bases between them. Germline loops: CDR1 SQVTM, CDR2 ANQGSEA. CDR3 DNA sequence: TGCAGCGTTGAAGTGTCGGACCCGTGGGATCAGCCCCAGCATTTT. Amino acids: CSVEVSDPWDQPQHF.